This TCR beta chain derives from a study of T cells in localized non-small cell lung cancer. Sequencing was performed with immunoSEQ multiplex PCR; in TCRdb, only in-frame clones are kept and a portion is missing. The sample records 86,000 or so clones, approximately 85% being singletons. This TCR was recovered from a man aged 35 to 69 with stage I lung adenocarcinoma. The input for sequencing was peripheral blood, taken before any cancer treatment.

CDR3: CASILRNGGQYEQYF. The CDR3 nucleotides read TGTGCCAGCATCTTAAGGAACGGGGGCCAGTACGAGCAGTACTTC. The rearrangement uses TRBV6-6 and TRBJ2-7; D assignment may be TRBD1 or TRBD2 (6 bases each). With 7 bases removed from V and 4 bases from J, the gap between germline ends came to 20 bases. The germline CDR1 and CDR2 sequences are MNHNY and SVGAGI (reference sequence). The CDR3 consists of 15 residues.